This entry lists 9 T cell receptor beta chains sequenced from one sample in a study. TCRdb independently ran MiXCR on the reads; one entry per CDR3 protein. The data contain several thousand distinct CDR3 sequences, around 9.6% of them singletons. Input material: CD4+ T cells from synovial fluid. These receptors were collected from a human donor with rheumatoid arthritis.

By sample fraction, this clonotype is large. The chain carries TRBV4-3 and TRBJ2-1; possibly TRBD1 or TRBD2 for D (5 bases each). The germline CDR1 and CDR2 sequences are LGHNA and YSLEER. The length of the CDR3 is 17 residues. V shed 0 bases and J shed 1 base, with 13 bases lying between them. This chain's CDR3 is CASSQDPGLSSYNEQFF. The CDR3 DNA reads TGCGCCAGCAGCCAAGATCCGGGGCTGAGTTCCTACAATGAGCAGTTCTTC.

Details on this clonotype: This may arise from a read error, as a much more abundant clone is one base away. The chain recombines TRBV7-6 with TRBJ2-1, with TRBD1 matching 10 bases. The CDR3 length is 17 residues. J was trimmed by 10 bases and V by 0 bases; bases with no gene match: 12. Germline lookup yields CDR1 SGHVS and CDR2 FNYEAQ. Here the CDR3 DNA reads TGTGCCAGCAGCTTAGCACTCTCGGACAGGGGGGGCTACGAGCAGTTCTTC. Its translation is CASSLALSDRGGYEQFF.

This clonotype was observed a few times. V and J are TRBV19 and TRBJ1-5; D is possibly TRBD1 (6 bases). The V and J ends lost 1 base and 15 bases respectively, with 13 bases between them. Germline V gene data show CDR1 as LNHDA and CDR2 as SQIVND (reference sequence). The CDR3 is 12 residues long. In DNA form, the CDR3 reads TGTGCCAGTAGTATAGGAGGGGGGTTTCGGCATTTT. Translated, it gives CASSIGGGFRHF.

This clonotype was observed at least ten times. The genes are TRBV19 and TRBJ2-5; 7 bases map to TRBD2. The germline gives CDR1 LNHDA, CDR2 SQIVND (reference sequence). V gave up 9 bases and J gave up 1 base; unmatched junction bases: 11. There are 15 residues in the CDR3. The DNA for the CDR3 is TGTGCCAGCGCCATTATCGGCGGGAGCCAAGAGACCCAGTACTTC. Amino acids: CASAIIGGSQETQYF.

Judged by abundance, this clonotype is medium-sized (0.01 to 0.1%). This chain connects TRBV20-1 to TRBJ1-3, with D uncertain. Germline values: CDR1 DFQATT, CDR2 SNEGSKA (reference sequence). The V gene lost 2 bases and the J gene lost 1 base, with 12 bases spanning the gap. This CDR3 is built from 15 residues. CDR3 amino acids: CSARTDGVSGNTIYF. In DNA, the CDR3 is TGCAGTGCTAGAACGGACGGGGTATCTGGAAACACCATATATTTT.

In its sample, this clonotype is large. The rearrangement uses TRBV20-1 and TRBJ2-5; D may correspond to TRBD1 or TRBD2 (5 bases each). Trimming removed 2 bases from V and 0 bases from J, with 10 bases in between. The CDR3 contains 14 residues. The V gene's germline CDR1 is DFQATT and CDR2 SNEGSKA (reference sequence). CDR3 coding DNA: TGCAGTGCTAGATTAGGGGACCACCAAGAGACCCAGTACTTC. Encoded protein: CSARLGDHQETQYF.

To note about this clonotype: A single base separates this from a much larger clone, so it may be a read error. The rearrangement links TRBV12-3 or TRBV12-4 to TRBJ1-3, with D unresolved. The CDR3 has 13 residues. The CDR3 bases are TGTGCCAGCGGTTTAGACCCTGGAAACACCATATATTTT. Its translation: CASGLDPGNTIYF.

In the case of this clonotype: Just one base apart from a much larger clone, this may be a read error. The chain has TRBV20-1 and TRBJ1-1; 8 bases map to TRBD1. The CDR3 extends over 15 amino acids. Per germline, CDR1 DFQATT and CDR2 SNEGSKA (reference sequence). The trim removed 5 bases at V and 6 bases at J, leaving 14 bases unmatched. The CDR3 sequence is CSAGRAGGPHAEAFF. Here the CDR3 DNA reads TGCAGTGCTGGTAGAGCAGGGGGCCCGCACGCTGAAGCTTTCTTT.

By share, this clonotype ranks as medium-sized. The rearrangement joins TRBV7-6 to TRBJ2-5; D not certain. Trimming stripped 0 bases from V and 5 bases from J, with 4 bases between. The CDR3 spans 12 residues. The germline V gene encodes CDR1 SGHVS and CDR2 FNYEAQ. The CDR3 bases are TGTGCCAGCAGCTTAGCGCTGGAGACCCAGTACTTC. Translation gives CASSLALETQYF.